These 31 T cell receptor beta chains originate from one sample sequenced in a study of beta chain features in type 1 diabetes (dated by TCRdb to 2017 to 2018). Their recognized antigens are unknown. The paper's findings and limits, for the study overall: In all four CD4+ subsets, TCRB CDR3 length was moderately but significantly shorter in type 1 diabetes patients.

Libraries came from the immunoSEQ multiplex PCR assay. The entire amount of isolated RNA was reverse transcribed using the High Capacity cDNA Reverse Transcription Kit, so the sequenced TCRB transcripts were expressed ones. What TCRdb holds here is the immuneACCESS table cut down to in-frame rearrangements. Part of the clones is not present; checked against another copy, under half of the missing clones reflect an unresolved V gene, and the others are unexplained. The sample table holds more than 300,000 clones, of which about 12% were seen once. The ten largest make up about 0.01% of the sample. Sequences were obtained from naive CD4+ T cells from blood. The cell subset or site label on this specimen signifies: true naive CD4+ T cells. These receptors were obtained from a woman younger than 30 with type 1 diabetes.

The gene calls are TRBV2 and TRBJ2-4; tentatively, D is TRBD2 (5 bases). V lost 4 bases and J lost 1, with 8 bases in between. This CDR3 region has 14 residues. Looked up from germline, CDR1 is SNHLY and CDR2 is FYNNEI. The CDR3, as DNA: TGTGCCAGCAGTGTGGAGGTGGCCAAAAACATTCAGTACTTC. Amino acids: CASSVEVAKNIQYF. Using reference TRBV2 and TRBJ2-4 for the parts outside the CDR3, the full variable domain is EPEVTQTPSHQVTQMGQEVILRCVPISNHLYFYWYRQILGQKVEFLVSFYNNEISEKSEIFDDQFSVERPDGSNFTLKIRSTKLEDSAMYFCASSVEVAKNIQYFGAGTRLSVL.

This clone has just a few counts. V usage is TRBV11-3 and J usage is TRBJ2-3; D gene unclear. Germline V gene sequence: CDR1 SGHNT, CDR2 YENEEA. The CDR3 is 13 amino acids. V shed 3 bases and J shed 0 bases, with 4 bases lying between them. Here the CDR3 DNA reads TGTGCCAGCAGCTTCATTAGCACAGATACGCAGTATTTT. This codes for CASSFISTDTQYF.

The rearrangement joins TRBV18 to TRBJ2-3, with D tentatively TRBD1 (6 bases). With 2 bases removed from V and 2 bases from J, the gap between germline ends came to 11 bases. The CDR3 runs 15 residues. Germline values: CDR1 KGHSH, CDR2 LQKENI. Here the CDR3 reads CASSPVAGATDTQYF. The CDR3 nucleotides read TGTGCCAGCTCACCAGTGGCAGGGGCCACAGATACGCAGTATTTT.

V is TRBV28 and J is TRBJ2-5; perhaps TRBD2 as D (6 bases). V lost 7 bases and J 1 base, leaving 16 bases between the germline ends. This CDR3 is built from 15 residues. CDR1 is MDHEN and CDR2 is SYDVKM in the germline V gene. The CDR3 DNA follows: TGTGCCAGCACCCGGGGGAGTTCGGTCCAAGAGACCCAGTACTTC. It yields the protein CASTRGSSVQETQYF.

The rearrangement joins TRBV19 to TRBJ1-5, with 10 bases aligning to TRBD1. Germline CDR1 and CDR2: LNHDA and SQIVND (reference sequence). Unmatched junction bases numbered 14, after V lost 5 bases and J lost 7 bases. The CDR3 length is 17 residues. The CDR3 region has the DNA TGTGCCAGTAGTCCCTCTCCCGGGACAGGGGTTCACCAGCCCCAGCATTTT. Encoded protein: CASSPSPGTGVHQPQHF.

This rearrangement joins TRBV6-6 to TRBJ2-7; 8 positions agree with TRBD1. J gave up 3 bases and V 4 bases, and 5 bases lay outside the gene matches. The CDR3 has 14 residues. Germline CDR1 is MNHNY and CDR2 is SVGAGI (reference sequence). Here the CDR3 reads CASSLTGGYYEQYF. The CDR3 nucleotides read TGTGCCAGCAGTTTAACAGGGGGTTACTACGAGCAGTACTTC.

V gene TRBV19 combines with J gene TRBJ1-2; D remains ambiguous. The CDR3 has 15 residues. CDR1 is LNHDA and CDR2 is SQIVND in the germline V gene (reference sequence). Trimming pared 1 base from V and 4 bases from J, leaving 13 bases between. The CDR3 sequence: CASSIVTAGSYGYTF. Here the CDR3 DNA reads TGTGCCAGTAGTATAGTCACAGCTGGATCCTATGGCTACACCTTC. Based on the CDR3 plus reference TRBV19 and TRBJ1-2, the full variable domain is DGGITQSPKYLFRKEGQNVTLSCEQNLNHDAMYWYRQDPGQGLRLIYYSQIVNDFQKGDIAEGYSVSREKKESFPLTVTSAQKNPTAFYLCASSIVTAGSYGYTFGSGTRLTVV.

The V gene is TRBV7-2, the J gene TRBJ2-4; 7 bases line up with TRBD1. Looked up from germline, CDR1 is SGHTA and CDR2 is FQGNSA. Germline trimming cut 6 bases from V and 8 bases from J; bases unmatched to any gene: 16. The CDR3 is made up of 16 amino acids. For the CDR3, the DNA is TGTGCCAGCAGGCTAGGCACAGGGGCCCAGGGGTACATTCAGTACTTC. Protein product: CASRLGTGAQGYIQYF.

V is TRBV14 and J is TRBJ2-2, with D unclear. The CDR3 is 15 amino acids. Trimming removed 4 bases from V and 2 bases from J, with 11 bases in between. CDR1 is SGHDN, CDR2 FVKESK, per germline. CDR3 DNA: TGTGCCAGCAGCCCGAAACCTAGAAACACCGGGGAGCTGTTTTTT. Amino acid sequence: CASSPKPRNTGELFF.

The V call is TRBV25-1, the J call TRBJ2-5; a weak D match, TRBD1 (6 bases). Germline CDR1 and CDR2: MGHDK and SYGVNS. The V end was cut by 4 bases, the J end by 2 bases, with 14 bases between. This CDR3 has 15 amino acids. The CDR3 protein is CASSGGGKGQETQYF. CDR3 coding DNA: TGTGCCAGCAGTGGAGGGGGTAAGGGTCAAGAGACCCAGTACTTC.

The J gene is TRBJ2-3, the V gene TRBV29-1; maybe TRBD1 (7 bases). Germline V gene lookup returns CDR1 SQVTM and CDR2 ANQGSEA. Trimming took 6 bases from V and 0 from J, leaving 13 bases between them. This CDR3 contains 14 residues. The CDR3 protein is CSVAGQTSTDTQYF. CDR3 nucleotides: TGCAGCGTGGCGGGACAGACAAGCACAGATACGCAGTATTTT.

The rearrangement joins TRBV10-3 to TRBJ2-1; 7 nucleotides match TRBD2. Per the germline V gene, CDR1 is ENHRY and CDR2 is SYGVKD. The ends lost 7 bases at V and 3 bases at J; junction bases unmatched: 9. The CDR3 spans 15 residues. Written as DNA, the CDR3 is TGTGCCATCACCCCTGGGGGGGGAAACTACAATGAGCAGTTCTTC. As protein: CAITPGGGNYNEQFF.

The chain combines TRBV7-8 with TRBJ1-1; possible D gene TRBD1, 5 bases. V lost 4 bases to trimming and J lost 1 base, with 7 bases between them. The length of the CDR3 is 13 residues. Germline values: CDR1 SGHVS, CDR2 FQNEAQ. This CDR3 is CASSSTGNTEAFF. Here the CDR3 DNA reads TGTGCCAGCAGCTCCACAGGGAACACTGAAGCTTTCTTT.

In its sample, this clone was seen a few times. This chain links TRBV29-1 with TRBJ2-7; 7 bases are shared with TRBD1. V shed 6 bases, J shed 3 bases, and the junction held 8 bases outside the gene matches. The CDR3 is made up of 13 amino acids. CDR1 and CDR2 (germline): SQVTM, ANQGSEA. CDR3 amino acids: CSVAPGQLYEQYF. The CDR3 nucleotides are TGCAGCGTGGCACCGGGACAGCTCTACGAGCAGTACTTC.

V and J are TRBV2 and TRBJ2-1; tentatively, D is TRBD2 (5 bases). From germline, CDR1 is SNHLY and CDR2 FYNNEI. Deletions cut 6 bases from V and 0 bases from J, with 12 bases between. CDR3 length: 15 amino acids. The CDR3 spells CASSFKRSSYNEQFF. Here the CDR3 DNA reads TGTGCCAGCAGCTTTAAGCGGAGCTCCTACAATGAGCAGTTCTTC.

Turning to this clone: One junction end does not reproduce the germline sequence, and a read error may be involved. The genes are TRBV7-9 and TRBJ2-4, with a weak D call TRBD1 (6 bases). This CDR3 region has 12 residues. The germline V gene has CDR1 SEHNR and CDR2 FQNEAQ (reference sequence). This chain's CDR3 is CASSSTGFAPSF. CDR3 DNA: TGTGCCAGCAGCTCTACAGGGTTTGCCCCCAGTTTC.

This clone has only a few counts. This chain joins TRBV7-2 and TRBJ2-2; no clear D. Germline V CDR1 and CDR2: SGHTA, FQGNSA. This CDR3 has 15 residues. V was trimmed by 3 bases and J by 5 bases, leaving 13 bases between them. Here the CDR3 reads CASSFYGSDTGELFF. The CDR3 DNA follows: TGTGCCAGCAGCTTCTACGGAAGCGATACCGGGGAGCTGTTTTTT.

This clone was counted between two and nine times. V usage is TRBV11-3 and J usage is TRBJ2-3, with a weak D call TRBD1 (5 bases). The CDR3 consists of 15 residues. V dropped 7 bases and J dropped 3 bases, with 17 bases sitting between them. Germline CDR1 is SGHNT and CDR2 is YENEEA. The CDR3 reads CASTLGPLVTDTQYF. The CDR3 DNA follows: TGTGCCAGCACCCTGGGGCCTTTGGTTACAGATACGCAGTATTTT.

This clone was counted only a few times. V usage is TRBV19 and J usage is TRBJ2-3; no clear D. V was trimmed by 6 bases and J by 0 bases, leaving 16 bases between them. The length of the CDR3 is 16 residues. Germline CDR1 LNHDA, CDR2 SQIVND (reference sequence). CDR3 coding DNA: TGTGCCAGTAGACCGATCTTCAAAGCTAGCACAGATACGCAGTATTTT. Translating gives CASRPIFKASTDTQYF.

Points on this clone: Other nucleotide sequences from this sample produce the same CDR3. The chain joins TRBV28 to TRBJ2-7; a weak D match, TRBD2 (6 bases). The CDR3 has 15 residues. Trimming cost V 6 bases and J 0 bases, with 15 bases left between them. Per the germline V gene, CDR1 is MDHEN and CDR2 is SYDVKM. This CDR3 is CASSRGGTSSYEQYF. Here the CDR3 DNA reads TGTGCCAGCAGCCGGGGAGGTACCTCCTCCTACGAGCAGTACTTC.

The chain has TRBV18 and TRBJ2-7; D possibly corresponds to TRBD1 (5 bases). This CDR3 has 15 residues. The ends were cut back, 3 bases at V and 6 bases at J, with 18 bases in the middle. Germline CDR1 is KGHSH and CDR2 is LQKENI. CDR3 loop: CASSPVQEGAFEQYF. CDR3 bases: TGTGCCAGCTCACCGGTACAGGAAGGCGCTTTCGAGCAGTACTTC.

The genes are TRBV5-4 and TRBJ2-7; the D gene is possibly TRBD2 (5 bases). The ends were cut back, 3 bases at V and 5 bases at J, with 12 bases in the middle. The length of the CDR3 is 13 residues. The germline V gene encodes CDR1 SGHNT and CDR2 YYREEE (reference sequence). The CDR3, as DNA: TGTGCCAGCAGCTCTAGCATTTCGGACGAGCAGTACTTC. It encodes CASSSSISDEQYF. Using reference TRBV5-4 and TRBJ2-7 for the parts outside the CDR3, the full variable domain is ETGVTQSPTHLIKTRGQQVTLRCSSQSGHNTVSWYQQALGQGPQFIFQYYREEENGRGNFPPRFSGLQFPNYSSELNVNALELDDSALYLCASSSSISDEQYFGPGTRLTVT.

This chain joins TRBV19 and TRBJ2-5; no clear D. The CDR3 consists of 14 residues. V was clipped by 3 bases and J by 2 bases, with 10 bases between them. The germline V gene has CDR1 LNHDA and CDR2 SQIVND (reference sequence). CDR3 protein: CASSILPGQETQYF. DNA for the CDR3: TGTGCCAGTAGTATCCTCCCCGGTCAAGAGACCCAGTACTTC.

Only a few counts were recorded for this clone. The junction departs from germline at one end; a sequencing error may be responsible. The chain couples TRBV27 to TRBJ2-7; TRBD2 is a possible D gene (6 bases). The CDR3 sequence is 11 residues long. Per the germline V gene, CDR1 is MNHEY and CDR2 is SMNVEV (reference sequence). This chain's CDR3 is CASGGGTAKRF. The CDR3 nucleotides read TGTGCCAGCGGTGGGGGGACGGCCAAGAGGTTC.

This chain links TRBV28 with TRBJ2-1; 8 bases align to TRBD1. The CDR3 has 15 amino acids. Per the germline V gene, CDR1 is MDHEN and CDR2 is SYDVKM. With 3 bases clipped from V and 3 bases from J, the junction kept 4 bases outside the gene matches. The CDR3 spells CASSLQDRDYNEQFF. CDR3 DNA: TGTGCCAGCAGTTTGCAGGACAGGGACTACAATGAGCAGTTCTTC. Complete variable domain (other parts from reference TRBV28 and TRBJ2-1): DVKVTQSSRYLVKRTGEKVFLECVQDMDHENMFWYRQDPGLGLRLIYFSYDVKMKEKGDIPEGYSVSREKKERFSLILESASTNQTSMYLCASSLQDRDYNEQFFGPGTRLTVL.

This clone was counted between two and nine times. V is TRBV18 and J is TRBJ2-7, with 8 bases lining up with TRBD1. Trimming cost V 4 bases and J 5 bases; bases outside gene matches: 1. The germline CDR1 and CDR2 sequences are KGHSH and LQKENI. The CDR3 loop spans 12 amino acids. The CDR3 DNA reads TGTGCCAGCTCACTGGACAGGGACGAGCAGTACTTC. The encoded protein is CASSLDRDEQYF.

The count of this clone is one. The chain employs TRBV6-5 and TRBJ1-1; TRBD1 agrees at 9 bases. Germline trimming cut 7 bases from V and 5 bases from J; bases unmatched to any gene: 8. CDR1 and CDR2 from the germline V gene are MNHEY and SVGAGI. This CDR3 comprises 14 residues. In DNA, the CDR3 is TGTGCCAGCACCGCGGACAGGGGAAGAACTGAAGCTTTCTTT. Translation: CASTADRGRTEAFF.

The V and J genes are TRBV28 and TRBJ1-4, with 9 bases identical to TRBD1. Germline trimming cut 8 bases from V and 8 bases from J; bases unmatched to any gene: 6. The length of the CDR3 is 13 residues. Per the germline V gene, CDR1 is MDHEN and CDR2 is SYDVKM. This chain's CDR3 is CASWDRVVEKLFF. CDR3 nucleotides: TGTGCCAGCTGGGACAGGGTGGTCGAAAAACTGTTTTTT.

This clone showed up just a few times. The chain couples TRBV5-4 to TRBJ2-2, with 11 nucleotides matching TRBD2. CDR1 and CDR2 (germline): SGHNT, YYREEE (reference sequence). The CDR3 has 16 residues. The junction had 4 bases not matched to a gene; V was cut back by 4 bases and J by 2 bases. The CDR3 loop is CASSNLAGGNTGELFF. As DNA, the CDR3 is TGTGCCAGCAGCAATCTAGCGGGGGGAAACACCGGGGAGCTGTTTTTT.

This clone was seen only a few times. The gene calls are TRBV25-1 and TRBJ2-3; TRBD2 agrees at 8 bases. V trimming: 8 bases; J trimming: 4 bases; junction bases outside the gene matches: 11. The CDR3 loop spans 15 amino acids. CDR1 and CDR2 (germline): MGHDK, SYGVNS. CDR3: CASGLQSGSPDTQYF. The CDR3 DNA reads as TGTGCCAGCGGCCTACAGAGCGGGAGTCCAGATACGCAGTATTTT.

This clone was seen only a few times. V gene TRBV21-1 combines with J gene TRBJ2-3; TRBD1, the table's D call, lacks a check against the DNA. TRBV21-1 is shown as a pseudogene. The CDR3 runs to 16 residues. The CDR3 protein is CASSLRRGFRTDTQYF. The CDR3 nucleotides read TGTGCCAGCAGCTTAAGAAGGGGATTTCGCACAGATACGCAGTATTTT.